This TCR beta chain was identified in a study of T cell responses to AZD1222 COVID-19 vaccine. Overall study findings and caveats: Regions 160-218 and 743-854 held dominance among vaccine-associated CD4 TCRs, which spanned spike. Repertoires were sampled only after the peak T cell response.

Sequencing used immunoSEQ multiplex PCR; TCRdb keeps in-frame clones, though not all of them. The sample has about 120,000 clones, approximately 90% seen once. With regard to this clone: Its cognate antigen is unknown.

The TCR originated in an adult in good health. Sequenced here: peripheral blood, sampled on day 0 of AZD1222 vaccination.

CDR3 residues: CASSSMTGGRGEQYF. The CDR3 nucleotides read TGTGCCAGCAGCTCAATGACAGGGGGCAGAGGGGAGCAGTACTTC. The genes are TRBV7-2 and TRBJ2-7; TRBD1 aligns across 10 bases. Germline assignment: CDR1 SGHTA and CDR2 FQGNSA. CDR3 length: 15 amino acids. Germline trimming cut 4 bases from V and 7 bases from J; bases unmatched to any gene: 10.